These 8 T cell receptor beta chains originate from one sample sequenced in a study of T cell responses to AZD1222 COVID-19 vaccine. This table comes from immunoSEQ multiplex PCR, and its TCRdb copy is limited to in-frame clones, with some not included. Seen here are 110,000 to 150,000 clones, over 85% observed once, and the top ten hold just over 5%. The specimen was peripheral blood, collected on day 0 of AZD1222 vaccination. The origin of the receptors is an adult in good health.

The chain recombines TRBV2 with TRBJ2-5, with D maybe TRBD1 (5 bases). Per germline, CDR1 SNHLY and CDR2 FYNNEI. The V gene lost 1 base and the J gene lost 4 bases, with 7 bases spanning the gap. The CDR3 loop spans 13 amino acids. Written as DNA, the CDR3 is TGTGCCAGCAGTGAAGGCAGGGCAGAGACCCAGTACTTC. This gives the protein CASSEGRAETQYF. The full variable domain, completed using reference TRBV2 and TRBJ2-5, is EPEVTQTPSHQVTQMGQEVILRCVPISNHLYFYWYRQILGQKVEFLVSFYNNEISEKSEIFDDQFSVERPDGSNFTLKIRSTKLEDSAMYFCASSEGRAETQYFGPGTRLLVL.

This chain uses TRBV7-9 with TRBJ2-3, with D tentatively TRBD1 or TRBD2 (6 bases each). This CDR3 comprises 16 residues. Germline V gene sequence: CDR1 SEHNR, CDR2 FQNEAQ (reference sequence). Between the trimmed V and J ends, which lost 1 base and 0 bases, there was a span of 11 bases. The DNA for the CDR3 is TGTGCCAGCAGCTTAGGTTGGGGGGCTAGCACAGATACGCAGTATTTT. Translation gives CASSLGWGASTDTQYF.

The chain joins TRBV11-2 to TRBJ2-1; TRBD2 agrees at 10 bases. Germline V lookup: CDR1 SGHAT, CDR2 FQNNGV. The CDR3 is 19 amino acids. Trimming removed 2 bases from V and 2 bases from J; junction bases left unmatched: 12. The CDR3 nucleotides read TGTGCCAGCAGCTTAACGTATTTAGCGGGAGGACAAACCTACAATGAGCAGTTCTTC. Encoded protein: CASSLTYLAGGQTYNEQFF.

The chain carries TRBV28 and TRBJ2-7, with 9 nucleotides matching TRBD1. V gave up 6 bases and J gave up 5 bases; unmatched junction bases: 8. Germline V gene lookup returns CDR1 MDHEN and CDR2 SYDVKM. This CDR3 region has 14 residues. CDR3 region: CASSYRGRRNEQYF. CDR3 DNA: TGTGCCAGCAGCTACAGGGGGCGCAGGAACGAGCAGTACTTC.

The chain has TRBV12-5 and TRBJ1-5, with a tentative D call TRBD1 (6 bases). Germline V gene data show CDR1 as LGHNT and CDR2 as FRNRAP. The CDR3 has 14 amino acids. Deletions cut 6 bases from V and 4 bases from J, with 13 bases between. The CDR3 nucleotides are TGTGCTAGTGGGGTCCGGGACACAAATCAGCCCCAGCATTTT. Its translation: CASGVRDTNQPQHF.

This chain connects TRBV12-3 or TRBV12-4 to TRBJ2-1; D remains ambiguous. Trimming cost V 6 bases and J 5 bases, with 8 bases left between them. This CDR3 has 12 residues. CDR3 sequence reads: CASSPTNNEQFF. Here the CDR3 DNA reads TGTGCCAGCAGCCCAACTAACAATGAGCAGTTCTTC.

In this sample, this clone turned up a few times. The genes are TRBV7-2 and TRBJ1-6, with a possible D match to TRBD1 (5 bases). The V end lost 1 base, the J end lost 5 bases, and 12 bases lay between the germline ends. The CDR3 totals 16 residues. Germline CDR1 is SGHTA and CDR2 is FQGNSA. The chain's CDR3 is CASSLERTSHNSPLHF. CDR3 DNA: TGTGCCAGCAGCTTAGAGAGGACAAGCCATAATTCACCCCTCCACTTT.

This clone was counted a single time. The J gene is TRBJ2-3, the V gene TRBV7-3; 7 bases agree with TRBD2. Looked up from germline, CDR1 is SGHTA and CDR2 is FQGTGA. With 5 bases clipped from V and 1 base from J, the junction kept 6 bases outside the gene matches. The CDR3 is 15 amino acids. This chain's CDR3 is CASSVSGIRTDTQYF. DNA for the CDR3: TGTGCCAGCAGCGTAAGCGGGATACGCACAGATACGCAGTATTTT.